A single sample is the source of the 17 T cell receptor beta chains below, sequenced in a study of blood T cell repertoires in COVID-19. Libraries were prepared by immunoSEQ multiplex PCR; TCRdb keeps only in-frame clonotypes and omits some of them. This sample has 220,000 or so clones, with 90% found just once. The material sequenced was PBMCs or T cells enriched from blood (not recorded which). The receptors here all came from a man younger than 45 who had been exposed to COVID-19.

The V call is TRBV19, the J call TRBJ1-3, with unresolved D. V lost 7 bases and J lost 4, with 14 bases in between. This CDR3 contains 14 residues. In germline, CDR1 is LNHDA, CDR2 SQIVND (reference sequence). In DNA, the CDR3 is TGTGCCAGTACCACCGTTTCGGAGGGAAACACCATATATTTT. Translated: CASTTVSEGNTIYF.

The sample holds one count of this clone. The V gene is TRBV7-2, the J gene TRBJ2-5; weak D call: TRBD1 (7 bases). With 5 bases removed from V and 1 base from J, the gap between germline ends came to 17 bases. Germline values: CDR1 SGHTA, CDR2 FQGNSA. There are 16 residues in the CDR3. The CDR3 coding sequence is TGTGCCAGCAGCCTAAGACAGGGAGGAGGCCAAGAGACCCAGTACTTC. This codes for CASSLRQGGGQETQYF.

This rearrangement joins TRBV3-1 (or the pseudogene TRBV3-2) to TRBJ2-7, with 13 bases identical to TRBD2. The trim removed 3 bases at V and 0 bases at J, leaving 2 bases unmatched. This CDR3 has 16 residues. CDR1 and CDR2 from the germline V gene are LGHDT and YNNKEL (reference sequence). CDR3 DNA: TGTGCCAGCAGCCAGGGACTAGCGGGGAACTCCTACGAGCAGTACTTC. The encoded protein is CASSQGLAGNSYEQYF.

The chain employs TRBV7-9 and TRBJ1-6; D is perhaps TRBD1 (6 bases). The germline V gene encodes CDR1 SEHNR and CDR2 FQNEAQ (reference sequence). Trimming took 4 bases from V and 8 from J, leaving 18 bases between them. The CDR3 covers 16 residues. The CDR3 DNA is TGTGCCAGCAGCTCCCGAAGCAGGGGAAAAGATTCACCCCTCCACTTT. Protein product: CASSSRSRGKDSPLHF.

The CDR3 protein is CSVGRLAGMALSSYNEQFF. The CDR3 DNA sequence: TGCAGCGTTGGGAGACTAGCGGGGATGGCACTGAGCTCCTACAATGAGCAGTTCTTC. The chain employs TRBV29-1 and TRBJ2-1, with TRBD2 matching 11 bases. Unmatched junction bases numbered 14, after V lost 4 bases and J lost 0 bases. CDR1 is SQVTM, CDR2 ANQGSEA, per germline. The CDR3 sequence is 19 residues long.

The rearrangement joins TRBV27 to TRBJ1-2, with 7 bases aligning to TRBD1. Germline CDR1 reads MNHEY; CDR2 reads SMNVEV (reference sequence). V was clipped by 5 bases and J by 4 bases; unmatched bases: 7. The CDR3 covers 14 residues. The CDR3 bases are TGTGCCAGCAGTCCGGGACAGACACTCTATGGCTACACCTTC. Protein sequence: CASSPGQTLYGYTF.

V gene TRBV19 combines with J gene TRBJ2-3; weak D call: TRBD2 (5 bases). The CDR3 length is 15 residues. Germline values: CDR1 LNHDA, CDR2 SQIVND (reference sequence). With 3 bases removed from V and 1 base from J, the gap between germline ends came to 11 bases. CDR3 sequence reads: CASSIGSVRTDTQYF. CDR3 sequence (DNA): TGTGCCAGTAGTATCGGTAGCGTCCGCACAGATACGCAGTATTTT.

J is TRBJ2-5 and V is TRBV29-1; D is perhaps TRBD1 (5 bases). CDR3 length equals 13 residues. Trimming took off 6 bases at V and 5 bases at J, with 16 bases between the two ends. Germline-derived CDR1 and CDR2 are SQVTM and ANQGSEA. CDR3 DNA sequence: TGCAGCGTACCAAGTACAGGTTTGGAGACCCAGTACTTC. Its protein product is CSVPSTGLETQYF. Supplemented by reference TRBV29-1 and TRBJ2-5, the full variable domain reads SAVISQKPSRDICQRGTSLTIQCQVDSQVTMMFWYRQQPGQSLTLIATANQGSEATYESGFVIDKFPISRPNLTFSTLTVSNMSPEDSSIYLCSVPSTGLETQYFGPGTRLLVL.

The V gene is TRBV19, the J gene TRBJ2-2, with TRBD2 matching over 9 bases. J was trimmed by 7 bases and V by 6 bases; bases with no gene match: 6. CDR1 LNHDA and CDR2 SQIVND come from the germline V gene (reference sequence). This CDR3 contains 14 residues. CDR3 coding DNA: TGTGCCAGTAGGACCGGGACTAGCATCGGGGAGCTGTTTTTT. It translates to CASRTGTSIGELFF.

The DNA for the CDR3 is TGTGCCAGCAGCCAAGGGAGGGTGAGCTCCTATAATTCACCCCTCCACTTT. This codes for CASSQGRVSSYNSPLHF. The genes are TRBV14 and TRBJ1-6; D unresolved. V dropped 1 base and J dropped 0 bases, with 10 bases sitting between them. From germline, CDR1 is SGHDN and CDR2 FVKESK. The CDR3 has 17 residues.

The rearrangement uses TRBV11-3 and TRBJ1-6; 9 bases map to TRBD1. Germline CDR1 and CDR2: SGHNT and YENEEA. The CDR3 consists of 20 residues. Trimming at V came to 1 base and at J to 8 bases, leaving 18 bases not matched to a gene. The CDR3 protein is CASSLGRTGERGLNHSPLHF. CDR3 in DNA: TGTGCCAGCAGCTTAGGACGGACAGGGGAAAGGGGTTTGAACCATTCACCCCTCCACTTT.

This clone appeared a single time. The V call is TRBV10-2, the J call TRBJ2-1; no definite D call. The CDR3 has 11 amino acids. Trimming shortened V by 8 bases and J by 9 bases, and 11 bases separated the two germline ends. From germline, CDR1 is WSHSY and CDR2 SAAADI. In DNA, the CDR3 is TGCGCCAGCCTTTTTGAGGCTGAGCAGTTCTTC. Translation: CASLFEAEQFF.

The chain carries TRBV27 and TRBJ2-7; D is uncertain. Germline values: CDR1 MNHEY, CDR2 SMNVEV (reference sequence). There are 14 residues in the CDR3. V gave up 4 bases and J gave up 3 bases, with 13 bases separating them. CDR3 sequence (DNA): TGTGCCAGCAGTTCAACAATGCACCGCTACGAGCAGTACTTC. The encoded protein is CASSSTMHRYEQYF.

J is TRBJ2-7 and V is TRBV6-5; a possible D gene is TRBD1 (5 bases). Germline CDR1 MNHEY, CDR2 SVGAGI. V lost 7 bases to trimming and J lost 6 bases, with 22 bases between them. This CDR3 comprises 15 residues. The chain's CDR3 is CASTPRGQLGSEQYF. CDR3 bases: TGTGCCAGCACTCCACGAGGACAATTGGGAAGCGAGCAGTACTTC.

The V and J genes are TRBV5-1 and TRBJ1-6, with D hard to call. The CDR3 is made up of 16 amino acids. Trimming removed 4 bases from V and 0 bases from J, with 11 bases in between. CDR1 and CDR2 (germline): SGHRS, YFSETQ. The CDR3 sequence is CASSPGGTSYNSPLHF. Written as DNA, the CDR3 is TGCGCCAGCAGCCCCGGAGGAACCTCCTATAATTCACCCCTCCACTTT.

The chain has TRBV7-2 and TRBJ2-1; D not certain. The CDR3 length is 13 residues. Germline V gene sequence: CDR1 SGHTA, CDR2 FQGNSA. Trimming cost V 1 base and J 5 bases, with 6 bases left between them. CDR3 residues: CASSLGRNNEQFF. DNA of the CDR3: TGTGCCAGCAGCTTAGGCAGAAACAATGAGCAGTTCTTC.

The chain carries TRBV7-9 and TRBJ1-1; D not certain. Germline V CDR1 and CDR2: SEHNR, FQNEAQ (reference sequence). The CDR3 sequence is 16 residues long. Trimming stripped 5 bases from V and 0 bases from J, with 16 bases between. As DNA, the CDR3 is TGTGCCAGCAGCCACATGTCCTTAACTATGAACACTGAAGCTTTCTTT. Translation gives CASSHMSLTMNTEAFF.